These T cell receptor beta chains were read from a single sample in a study of Graves' ophthalmopathy and Graves' hyperthyroidism. From the multiplex PCR reads, TCRdb called clonotypes with MiXCR, one entry per CDR3 protein. The sample consists of approximately 700,000 distinct CDR3 sequences, about 38% of them appearing once. The specimen sequenced was peripheral blood. The receptors derive from an adult man with Graves' ophthalmopathy. Both conserved end residues are part of each CDR3. Fields, in order: clone size, CDR3 length, V gene, J gene, D gene, CDR3 protein, CDR3 DNA. The D gene is left open where the match is weak. The size of a clone is reported for some rows only, either as once, few or many, or as a class for expanded clones.

>NA|14|TRBV25-1|TRBJ2-5|NA
CASSLEGLGETQYF
TGTGCCAGCAGTCTCGAGGGGCTAGGGGAGACCCAGTACTTC
>NA|15|TRBV25-1|TRBJ1-1|NA
CASSQGFGRVTEAFF
TGTGCCAGCAGTCAGGGTTTCGGGCGGGTCACTGAAGCTTTCTTT
>NA|13|TRBV4-1|TRBJ2-1|NA
CASSQVSLNEQFF
TGTGCCAGCAGCCAAGTCTCTCTAAATGAGCAGTTCTTC
>NA|15|TRBV7-3|TRBJ2-2|NA
CASSLTFDTTGELFF
TGTGCCAGCAGCTTAACATTTGACACCACCGGGGAGCTGTTTTTT
>NA|12|TRBV25-1|TRBJ2-7|NA
CASSASKGEQYF
TGTGCCAGCAGTGCATCTAAGGGCGAGCAGTACTTC
>NA|15|TRBV20-1|TRBJ2-2|NA
CSSGHRDPNTGELFF
TGCAGCTCCGGACACCGGGACCCTAACACCGGGGAGCTGTTTTTT
>NA|15|TRBV15|TRBJ1-6|NA
CATSRDGPGFSPLHF
TGTGCCACCAGCAGAGATGGGCCAGGATTTTCACCCCTCCACTTT
>NA|13|TRBV6-5|TRBJ2-2|NA
CASQRTPAGELFF
TGTGCCAGCCAGAGAACGCCGGCCGGGGAGCTGTTTTTT
>NA|14|TRBV24-1|TRBJ1-3|NA
CATSATASGNTIYF
TGTGCCACCAGTGCGACAGCCTCTGGAAACACCATATATTTT
>once|13|TRBV7-8|TRBJ2-2|NA
CASNLVRTGELFF
TGTGCCAGCAACTTAGTCCGCACCGGGGAGCTGTTTTTT
>NA|16|TRBV12-5|TRBJ1-1|NA
CASTLAPVGINTEAFF
TGTGCCAGCACCCTCGCCCCCGTCGGGATTAACACTGAAGCTTTCTTT
>NA|15|TRBV7-2|TRBJ1-5|NA
CASSQGGVSNQPQHF
TGTGCCAGCAGCCAAGGAGGTGTTAGCAATCAGCCCCAGCATTTT
>NA|12|TRBV30|TRBJ1-1|NA
CAWTLSAGMTFF
TGTGCCTGGACCCTCTCGGCAGGGATGACTTTCTTT
>NA|14|TRBV29-1|TRBJ2-3|TRBD2
CSATRGVSTDTQYF
TGCAGCGCCACGCGGGGGGTTAGCACAGATACGCAGTATTTT
>many|15|TRBV4-3|TRBJ1-1|NA
CASSLLGGMNTEAFF
TGCGCCAGCAGCCTCCTGGGCGGTATGAACACTGAAGCTTTCTTT
>NA|13|TRBV15|TRBJ1-5|NA
CATSSLGDQPQHF
TGTGCCACCAGCAGCTTAGGAGATCAGCCCCAGCATTTT
>many|14|TRBV6-6|TRBJ1-5|NA
CASSEPYSNQPQHF
TGTGCCAGCAGTGAACCATATAGCAATCAGCCCCAGCATTTT
>many|15|TRBV5-8|TRBJ1-6|TRBD1
CASSLGTGNGSPLHF
TGTGCCAGCAGCTTAGGGACAGGGAATGGCTCACCCCTCCACTTT
>NA|13|TRBV7-3|TRBJ1-1|TRBD1
CASRRGPDTGAFF
TGTGCCAGCAGGAGGGGGCCGGACACTGGAGCTTTCTTT
>few|16|TRBV12-3/TRBV12-4|TRBJ1-5|NA
CASSSSTGGGNQPQHF
NA
>NA|15|TRBV9|TRBJ2-5|TRBD1
CASSYKDREGETQYF
TGTGCCAGCAGCTATAAGGACAGGGAAGGGGAGACCCAGTACTTC
>many|14|TRBV5-1|TRBJ1-1|NA
CASSLETGNTEAFF
TGCGCCAGCAGCTTGGAAACAGGGAACACTGAAGCTTTCTTT